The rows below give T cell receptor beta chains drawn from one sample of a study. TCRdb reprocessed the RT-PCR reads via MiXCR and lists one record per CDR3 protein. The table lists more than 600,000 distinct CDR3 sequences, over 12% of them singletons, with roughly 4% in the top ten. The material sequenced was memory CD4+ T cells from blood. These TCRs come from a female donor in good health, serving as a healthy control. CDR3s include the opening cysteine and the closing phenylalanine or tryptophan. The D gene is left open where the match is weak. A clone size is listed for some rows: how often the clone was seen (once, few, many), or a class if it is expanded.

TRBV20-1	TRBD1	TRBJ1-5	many	CSARGQGDFQPQHF	TGCAGTGCTAGGGGACAGGGGGATTTTCAGCCCCAGCATTTT
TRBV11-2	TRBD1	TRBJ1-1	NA	CASSRTGWSTEAFF	TGTGCCAGCAGCCGGACAGGGTGGAGCACTGAAGCTTTCTTT
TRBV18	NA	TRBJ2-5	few	CASSGDSGRQETQYF	TGTGCCAGCTCCGGGGACTCGGGGAGACAAGAGACCCAGTACTTC
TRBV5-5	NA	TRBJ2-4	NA	CASSRGHDQGIQYF	TGTGCCAGCAGCCGAGGACATGACCAGGGCATTCAGTACTTC
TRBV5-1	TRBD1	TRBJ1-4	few	CASSLRQGINEKLFF	TGCGCCAGCAGCCTCCGACAGGGGATAAATGAAAAACTGTTTTTT
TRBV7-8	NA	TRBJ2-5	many	CASSLNSNQETQYF	TGTGCCAGCAGCTTAAATTCTAACCAAGAGACCCAGTACTTC
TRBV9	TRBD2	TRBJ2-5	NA	CASSSGAGAGETQYF	TGTGCCAGCAGCTCGGGAGCGGGAGCAGGAGAGACCCAGTACTTC
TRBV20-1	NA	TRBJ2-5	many	CSAIPGRGGGETQYF	TGCAGTGCTATACCCGGACGGGGTGGTGGAGAGACCCAGTACTTC
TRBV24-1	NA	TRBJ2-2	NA	CATSDYSGANTGELFF	TGTGCCACCAGTGATTATAGCGGAGCGAACACCGGGGAGCTGTTTTTT
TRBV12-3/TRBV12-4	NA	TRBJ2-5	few	CASSQSGSSQTQYF	TGTGCCAGCAGTCAATCGGGGAGTTCACAGACCCAGTACTTC
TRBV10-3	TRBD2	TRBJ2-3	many	CAISSLAGGGDTQYF	TGTGCCATCAGCTCCCTAGCGGGAGGAGGAGATACGCAGTATTTT
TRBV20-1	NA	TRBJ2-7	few	CSARDILYEQYF	TGCAGTGCTCGGGACATCCTCTACGAGCAGTACTTC
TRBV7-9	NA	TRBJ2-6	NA	CASSFVVGAGANVLTF	TGTGCCAGCAGCTTCGTAGTAGGGGCTGGGGCCAACGTCCTGACTTTC
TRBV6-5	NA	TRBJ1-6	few	CASSYSEGNSPLHF	TGTGCCAGCAGTTACTCCGAGGGTAATTCACCCCTCCACTTT
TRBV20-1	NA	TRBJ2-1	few	CSAVNGRGPDEQFF	TGCAGTGCCGTAAATGGGCGGGGGCCCGATGAGCAGTTCTTC
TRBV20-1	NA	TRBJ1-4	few	CSARGVSTEEKLFF	TGCAGTGCTAGAGGAGTATCGACAGAAGAAAAACTGTTTTTT
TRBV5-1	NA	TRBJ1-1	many	CASSPGTGHTEAFF	TGCGCCAGCAGCCCCGGGACCGGCCACACTGAAGCTTTCTTT
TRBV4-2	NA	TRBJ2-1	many	CASSQDIGGTYNEQFF	TGTGCCAGCAGCCAAGATATTGGCGGGACTTACAATGAGCAGTTCTTC
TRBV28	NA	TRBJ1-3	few	CASSLLGGSGNTIYF	TGTGCCAGCAGTTTATTGGGAGGGTCTGGAAACACCATATATTTT
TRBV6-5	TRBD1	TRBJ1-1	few	CASVGHRTGGKSSTEAFF	TGTGCCAGCGTGGGGCACCGGACAGGGGGAAAGTCATCGACTGAAGCTTTCTTT
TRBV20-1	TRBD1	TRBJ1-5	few	CSARETGVGSNQPQHF	TGCAGTGCTCGCGAGACAGGGGTGGGTAGCAATCAGCCCCAGCATTTT
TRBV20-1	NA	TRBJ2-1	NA	CSARGAGTSFHNEQFF	TGCAGTGCTAGAGGCGCAGGCACTAGTTTTCACAATGAGCAGTTCTTC
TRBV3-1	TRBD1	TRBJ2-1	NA	CASSHNRGFGYNEQFF	TGTGCCAGCAGCCACAACAGGGGGTTTGGCTACAATGAGCAGTTCTTC
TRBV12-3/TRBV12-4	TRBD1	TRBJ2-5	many	CASSLGQGRQETQYF	TGTGCCAGCAGCCTTGGACAGGGGAGACAAGAGACCCAGTACTTC
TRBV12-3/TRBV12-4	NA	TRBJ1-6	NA	CASRGGVPNSPLHF	TGTGCCAGCCGAGGGGGGGTGCCGAATTCACCCCTCCACTTT
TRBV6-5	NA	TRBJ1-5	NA	CTSNPSLGNQPQHF	TGTACCAGCAATCCCAGCCTGGGCAATCAGCCCCAGCATTTT
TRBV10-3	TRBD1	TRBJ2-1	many	CAISRDSSNEQFF	TGTGCCATCAGCCGGGACAGTAGCAATGAGCAGTTCTTC
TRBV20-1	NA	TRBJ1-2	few	CSARDQAFGYTF	TGCAGTGCTAGAGATCAAGCGTTTGGCTACACCTTC
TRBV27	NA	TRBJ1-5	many	CASSLSVRFGQPQHF	TGTGCCAGCAGTTTATCAGTGCGATTCGGGCAGCCCCAGCATTTT
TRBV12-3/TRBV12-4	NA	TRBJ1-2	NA	CASNQGYYGYTF	TGTGCCAGCAATCAGGGATACTATGGCTACACCTTC
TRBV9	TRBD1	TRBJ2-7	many	CASSSTGTDYEQYF	TGTGCCAGCAGCTCTACCGGGACAGACTACGAGCAGTACTTC
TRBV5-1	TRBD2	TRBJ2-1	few	CASRPVVGGEQFF	TGCGCCAGCAGACCCGTCGTGGGAGGGGAGCAGTTCTTC
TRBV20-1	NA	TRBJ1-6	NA	CRGEGVDRFNSPLHF	TGCAGGGGAGAAGGGGTCGACAGGTTTAATTCACCCCTCCACTTT